A single sample gave rise to the 20 T cell receptor beta chains below, sequenced in a study of T cell repertoires in cytomegalovirus infection. MiXCR was run by TCRdb on the reads, yielding one entry per CDR3 protein. The sample lists approximately 120,000 distinct CDR3 sequences, approximately 30% seen once, with about 53% in the top ten. These receptors have no identified antigens. Here the sequenced sample was CD8+ T cells from cultured PBMCs, taken from culture after CMV antigen stimulation. Every receptor here comes from a human donor in good health (CMV status not recorded). Some clones in this sample may be carry-over from other donors' samples.

This clonotype was detected ten times or more. This chain uses TRBV2 with TRBJ1-5; D is uncertain. CDR1 and CDR2 (germline): SNHLY, FYNNEI. V was shortened by 5 bases and J by 5 bases, with 7 bases between the two germline ends. The CDR3 is 12 residues long. CDR3 in amino acids: CASSTGDQPQHF. The DNA for the CDR3 is TGTGCCAGCAGTACGGGCGATCAGCCCCAGCATTTT. Looking up the rest from reference TRBV2 and TRBJ1-5 gives the full variable domain: EPEVTQTPSHQVTQMGQEVILRCVPISNHLYFYWYRQILGQKVEFLVSFYNNEISEKSEIFDDQFSVERPDGSNFTLKIRSTKLEDSAMYFCASSTGDQPQHFGDGTRLSIL.

The V call is TRBV19, the J call TRBJ2-2; 9 nucleotides align to TRBD1. The CDR3 runs to 16 residues. Germline V CDR1 and CDR2: LNHDA, SQIVND (reference sequence). J lost 1 base, V lost 1 base, and 1 base had no gene match. For the CDR3, the DNA is TGTGCCAGTAGTATAGCGGGACAGGGGAACACCGGGGAGCTGTTTTTT. This encodes CASSIAGQGNTGELFF.

This sequence joins TRBV27 and TRBJ2-2; TRBD2 aligns across 8 bases. This CDR3 comprises 18 residues. Per the germline V gene, CDR1 is MNHEY and CDR2 is SMNVEV (reference sequence). V lost 2 bases, J lost 3 bases, and 11 bases stayed unmatched. CDR3 sequence (DNA): TGTGCCAGCAGTTTAGGGGCAGCGGGGGCTCTCTACACCGGGGAGCTGTTTTTT. It encodes CASSLGAAGALYTGELFF.

The chain couples TRBV5-4 to TRBJ1-1; D is uncertain. Trimming stripped 1 base from V and 5 bases from J, with 6 bases between. Germline-derived CDR1 and CDR2 are SGHNT and YYREEE (reference sequence). The CDR3 extends over 12 amino acids. The CDR3 here is CASSLSVTEAFF. The CDR3 DNA reads TGTGCCAGCAGCTTGTCAGTGACTGAAGCTTTCTTT.

The V gene is TRBV12-5, the J gene TRBJ1-1; 11 bases agree with TRBD1. The V segment lost 6 bases and the J segment 6 bases; nucleotides outside the gene matches: 15. The germline V gene has CDR1 LGHNT and CDR2 FRNRAP. CDR3 length equals 17 residues. The CDR3 bases are TGTGCTAGTGGGGAGTGGACAGGGGGCGCGTCTAAGGCTGAAGCTTTCTTT. Translated, it gives CASGEWTGGASKAEAFF.

CDR3: CASSHSWAAKNIQYF. The CDR3 DNA sequence: TGTGCCAGCAGTCATAGCTGGGCAGCCAAAAACATTCAGTACTTC. This rearrangement joins TRBV6-2 or TRBV6-3 to TRBJ2-4; D unclear. The germline gives CDR1 MNHEY, CDR2 SVGEGT. This CDR3 is 15 amino acids long. Trimming stripped 5 bases from V and 0 bases from J, with 11 bases between.

This clonotype turned up a few times. The chain combines TRBV20-1 with TRBJ1-5; D is undetermined. Between the trimmed V and J ends, which lost 0 bases and 3 bases, there was a span of 15 bases. The CDR3 sequence is 16 residues long. The germline V gene encodes CDR1 DFQATT and CDR2 SNEGSKA (reference sequence). The DNA of the CDR3 is TGCAGTGCTAGAGATCGGAGGGTTGGGATCAATCAGCCCCAGCATTTT. Translation: CSARDRRVGINQPQHF.

This clonotype was found a few times. This chain links TRBV5-1 with TRBJ2-7, with D maybe TRBD2 (5 bases). The germline gives CDR1 SGHRS, CDR2 YFSETQ. The CDR3 has 14 amino acids. V dropped 2 bases and J dropped 7 bases, with 16 bases sitting between them. The CDR3 loop is CASSFDRITGEQYF. CDR3 nucleotide sequence: TGCGCCAGCAGCTTCGACCGGATAACGGGGGAGCAGTACTTC.

The CDR3 region is CASSSWTGQPQHF. Here the CDR3 DNA reads TGTGCCAGCAGTTCCTGGACGGGCCAGCCCCAGCATTTT. The chain combines TRBV27 with TRBJ1-5; no definite D call. Trimming removed 4 bases from V and 7 bases from J, with 11 bases in between. The CDR3 length is 13 residues. The germline V gene encodes CDR1 MNHEY and CDR2 SMNVEV (reference sequence).

The chain links TRBV6-5 to TRBJ2-7; weak D call: TRBD2 (6 bases). Germline V gene data show CDR1 as MNHEY and CDR2 as SVGAGI. The V end was cut by 2 bases, the J end by 7 bases, with 18 bases between. The CDR3 spans 15 residues. CDR3 in DNA: TGTGCCAGCAGTTACGGCGGGACGCCAGATGGGGAGCAGTACTTC. This sequence encodes CASSYGGTPDGEQYF.

This clonotype turned up a few times. The chain couples TRBV19 to TRBJ1-1; possible D gene TRBD1, 6 bases. The CDR3 runs to 15 residues. Trimming cost V 3 bases and J 5 bases, with 16 bases left between them. Germline CDR1 LNHDA, CDR2 SQIVND (reference sequence). The CDR3 DNA follows: TGTGCCAGTAGTATTGACGCAGGGGTAAAGACTGAAGCTTTCTTT. It specifies CASSIDAGVKTEAFF.

This clonotype was seen a few times. The J gene is TRBJ2-7, the V gene TRBV12-3 or TRBV12-4, with 8 bases that match TRBD2. The CDR3 totals 16 residues. Trimming took 2 bases from V and 3 from J; bases not matched to a gene: 9. CDR3 sequence reads: CASSLNGGGLRYEQYF. Written as DNA, the CDR3 is TGTGCCAGCAGTTTAAACGGCGGGGGGTTACGCTACGAGCAGTACTTC.

The chain uses TRBV5-4 and TRBJ2-1; D tentatively reads TRBD1 or TRBD2 (6 bases each). In germline, CDR1 is SGHNT, CDR2 YYREEE (reference sequence). The V end lost 0 bases, the J end lost 0 bases, and 10 bases lay between the germline ends. The CDR3 has 16 residues. In DNA form, the CDR3 reads TGTGCCAGCAGCTTGGTAGGGGGGAGCTCCTACAATGAGCAGTTCTTC. As protein: CASSLVGGSSYNEQFF.

About this clonotype: An end of the junction does not agree with germline; a read error may underlie this. The chain recombines TRBV6-2 or TRBV6-3 with TRBJ2-1, with TRBD1 as a possible D gene (6 bases). In germline, CDR1 is MNHEY, CDR2 SVGEGT. The CDR3 is 15 amino acids. This chain's CDR3 is CANSSYPGDYNEQFF. CDR3 DNA: TGTGCCAACAGTTCCTATCCAGGGGACTACAATGAGCAGTTCTTC.

This rearrangement joins TRBV29-1 to TRBJ2-7, with TRBD2 identical over 8 bases. Germline V lookup: CDR1 SQVTM, CDR2 ANQGSEA. Losses at the gene ends were 8 bases for V and 3 bases for J; bases not matched to a gene: 15. This CDR3 comprises 15 residues. In nucleotides, the CDR3 is TGCAGCCTCGATCGGGAGGGGATCATAAGCTACGAGCAGTACTTC. Translating it yields CSLDREGIISYEQYF.

This clonotype showed up just a few times. The J gene is TRBJ1-1, the V gene TRBV6-2 or TRBV6-3; TRBD1 matches at 10 bases. J lost 4 bases, V lost 6 bases, and 5 bases had no gene match. CDR3 length: 14 residues. Germline CDR1 reads MNHEY; CDR2 reads SVGEGT. CDR3 region: CASSWTGGSTEAFF. The CDR3, as DNA: TGTGCCAGCAGCTGGACAGGGGGAAGCACTGAAGCTTTCTTT.

This clonotype showed up just a few times. The gene calls are TRBV7-8 and TRBJ2-5; D could derive from TRBD1 or TRBD2 (6 bases each). V lost 6 bases and J 0 bases, leaving 14 bases between the germline ends. The CDR3 consists of 15 residues. CDR1 is SGHVS and CDR2 is FQNEAQ in the germline V gene. The DNA of the CDR3 is TGTGCCAGCAGACTAGGGGGGTTCGACCAAGAGACCCAGTACTTC. It translates to CASRLGGFDQETQYF.

The CDR3 is CATGFRGASSPLHF. In DNA, the CDR3 is TGTGCCACCGGATTTAGGGGGGCAAGTTCACCCCTCCACTTT. The chain combines TRBV6-1 with TRBJ1-6, with D possibly TRBD1 on 6 matching bases. This CDR3 comprises 14 residues. V shed 10 bases and J shed 9 bases, with 19 bases lying between them. Germline V lookup: CDR1 MNHNS, CDR2 SASEGT.

This clonotype was observed a handful of times. The chain is built from TRBV27 and TRBJ1-6; D unclear. The V gene's germline CDR1 is MNHEY and CDR2 SMNVEV (reference sequence). The CDR3 contains 18 residues. Trimming shortened V by 5 bases and J by 4 bases, and 21 bases separated the two germline ends. CDR3 amino acids: CASSPTPAPGSYNSPLHF. Here the CDR3 DNA reads TGTGCCAGCAGTCCCACCCCCGCGCCGGGGTCATATAATTCACCCCTCCACTTT.

The chain recombines TRBV6-1 with TRBJ2-1; TRBD2 is a possible D gene (6 bases). Germline V gives CDR1 MNHNS, CDR2 SASEGT. CDR3 length: 13 residues. V dropped 5 bases and J dropped 8 bases, with 13 bases sitting between them. CDR3 bases: TGTGCCAGCAGTTACGCTAGCGTGTATGAGCAGTTCTTC. Protein sequence: CASSYASVYEQFF.